This T cell receptor (beta chain) was sequenced in a study of OX40 agonist ivuxolimab in advanced cancers. Study in general: Earlier treatment with anti-PD-1, anti-PD-L1 or anti-CTLA-4 was permitted, and 35% to 40% had received some.

Regarding this clone: Its antigen is still unknown.

V was pared by 6 bases and J by 0 bases, with 1 base of the junction left unmatched. Germline assignment: CDR1 MNHNY and CDR2 SVGAGI (reference sequence). The CDR3 loop spans 15 amino acids. The method was immunoSEQ multiplex PCR; TCRdb's version includes in-frame clones alone and lacks a portion of them. The table lists almost 65,000 clones, approximately 80% of them singletons, with approximately 0.75% in the top ten. Overall study findings and caveats: Dose levels from 0.1 to 3.0 mg/kg saw CD4+ and CD8+ blood T cells expand clonally by week 6. Antigen specificity was not determined for the expanded peripheral T cells.

The origin of this receptor is an adult with an advanced solid tumor such as melanoma, head and neck, liver or kidney cancer. Sample: CD4+ or CD8+ T cells sorted from blood, taken in a trial of the OX40 agonist ivuxolimab. V usage is TRBV6-6 and J usage is TRBJ2-2; 10 bases fit TRBD2. The CDR3 DNA sequence: TGTGCCAGCAGGCTAGCGGGGGCGAACACCGGGGAGCTGTTTTTT. Translated, it gives CASRLAGANTGELFF.